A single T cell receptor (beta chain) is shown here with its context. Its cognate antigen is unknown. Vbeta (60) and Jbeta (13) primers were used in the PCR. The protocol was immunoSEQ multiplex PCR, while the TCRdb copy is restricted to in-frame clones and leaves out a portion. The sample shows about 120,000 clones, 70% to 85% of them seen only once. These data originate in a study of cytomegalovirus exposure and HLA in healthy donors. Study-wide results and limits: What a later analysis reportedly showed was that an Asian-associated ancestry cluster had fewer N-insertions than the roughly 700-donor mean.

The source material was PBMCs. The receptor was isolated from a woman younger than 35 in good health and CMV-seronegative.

The CDR3 loop reads CASSILSTGGNTIYF. CDR3 coding DNA: TGTGCCAGTAGTATATTATCGACAGGAGGAAACACCATATATTTT. The genes are TRBV19 and TRBJ1-3; TRBD1 is a possible D gene (6 bases). V dropped 2 bases and J dropped 4 bases, with 12 bases sitting between them. The CDR3 consists of 15 residues. The V gene's germline CDR1 is LNHDA and CDR2 SQIVND (reference sequence).